This T cell receptor beta chain appears in the sequencing data of a study of identical twins. Each CDR3 protein gets one entry after TCRdb re-called the 5' RACE reads with MiXCR. The sample contains about 700,000 distinct CDR3 sequences, around 6.1% of which appear only once. The sequencing input was naive T cells sorted from blood. This clonotype originated in a man aged 18 to 29 in good health.

The CDR3 region has the DNA TGTGCCAGCAGCAGAACAGGGCTCGGCCAGCCCCAGCATTTT. Translating it yields CASSRTGLGQPQHF. The rearrangement uses TRBV6-1 and TRBJ1-5; D possibly corresponds to TRBD1 (6 bases). The CDR3 is 14 residues long. The V gene's germline CDR1 is MNHNS and CDR2 SASEGT. The V end lost 6 bases, the J end lost 7 bases, and 16 bases lay between the germline ends.